Listed below are T cell receptor beta chains from one sample, sequenced in a study of shared clonotypes between healthy human individuals. The assay was immunoSEQ multiplex PCR, and TCRdb's table has in-frame clones only and misses some. The sample includes roughly 1.4 million clones, 98% seen only once; the top ten take roughly 0.35%. Sequenced sample: naive CD4+ T cells sorted from blood. Source of these receptors: a man aged 25 to 45 in good health. The conserved cysteine and the conserved F or W are not part of the CDR3 here. Each record gives: V gene, J gene, CDR3 protein.

>TRBV6-5|TRBJ2-5
ASSTLGRGQETQY
>TRBV27|TRBJ1-2
ASSLLPGQTYYGYT
>TRBV7-2|TRBJ1-2
ASSLAGTGGLYGYT
>TRBV7-8|TRBJ2-2
ASSLAGVLGTGELF
>TRBV5-1|TRBJ2-5
ASSGRSGSPEETQY
>TRBV9|TRBJ2-6
ASQRGHRNPGANVLT
>TRBV5-6|TRBJ2-5
ASSPGTGTQETQY
>TRBV7-2|TRBJ2-7
ASSNRTGVKQY
>TRBV4-1|TRBJ1-4
ASSQDGAGSEKLF
>TRBV4-3|TRBJ1-1
ASSQESRGEAF
>TRBV2|TRBJ2-7
ASSQIYEQY
>TRBV21-1|TRBJ2-1
ASSKVRHSARNEQF